This T cell receptor beta chain came from a study of CD4 T cells in relation to SARS-CoV-2 and coronaviruses. The overall study: TCR beta CDR3s were sequenced after approximately ten-day antigen culture of PBMCs.

CD4+ T cells from unexposed donors were obtained before the COVID-19 pandemic (2011-2018). Isolation of CD4+ T cells took place after around 11 days in culture. There are a few counts of this clone. Its antigen is undetermined. Libraries were prepared by immunoSEQ multiplex PCR; TCRdb keeps only in-frame clonotypes and omits some of them. The sample includes more than 20,000 clones, under 80% of them seen just once. V lost 2 bases and J lost 6; bases outside the gene matches: 3. The length of the CDR3 is 15 residues. From germline, CDR1 is SNHLY and CDR2 FYNNEI. This TCR came from a human donor in good health. The chain employs TRBV2 and TRBJ1-6, with 8 bases fitting TRBD1. The sample comprised CD4+ T cells from PBMCs, cultured in vitro. The CDR3 region is CASSENTGGNSPLHF. Written as DNA, the CDR3 is TGTGCCAGCAGTGAAAACACAGGGGGTAATTCACCCCTCCACTTT.